This T cell receptor beta chain was sequenced in a study of blood T cell repertoires in COVID-19. Study as a whole: In each case, the material was cDNA or gDNA derived from T cells, B-cell-depleted T cells, or PBMCs.

The CDR3 spans 13 residues. V was trimmed by 1 base and J by 8 bases, leaving 11 bases between them. Germline V CDR1 and CDR2: KGHSH, LQKENI. Original data processing: For nucleated cells, counts were estimated from reference gene primer amplification. Profiled with immunoSEQ multiplex PCR; TCRdb holds only in-frame clones, not every one. Clone size and the V and J calls come from that table; the DNA yielded D and trimming. The sample holds about 240,000 clones, about 81% seen once. The chain employs TRBV18 and TRBJ1-2; TRBD1 might be the D (6 bases). The sequenced material came from peripheral blood. The clonotype comes from an older woman with active or convalescent COVID-19. CDR3 residues: CASSPQGVWGYTF. In nucleotides, the CDR3 is TGTGCCAGCTCACCACAGGGGGTATGGGGCTACACCTTC.